These 14 T cell receptor beta chains share one sample of origin, sequenced in a study of blood T cell repertoires in COVID-19. Data came from immunoSEQ multiplex PCR; TCRdb stores just in-frame clones and leaves some out. The sample includes roughly 200,000 clones, around 88% of them seen just once. Sequencing input: PBMCs or T cells enriched from blood (not recorded which). Receptors originate from a woman aged 25 to 39 who had been exposed to COVID-19.

The V and J genes are TRBV2 and TRBJ2-1; TRBD2 agrees at 12 bases. V lost 9 bases and J lost 7; bases outside the gene matches: 4. The CDR3 covers 13 residues. Looked up from germline, CDR1 is SNHLY and CDR2 is FYNNEI. The CDR3 DNA sequence: TGTGCCAGTGGACTAGCGGGGTGGAATGAGCAGTTCTTC. This encodes CASGLAGWNEQFF.

The chain employs TRBV30 and TRBJ1-5; weak D call: TRBD1 (5 bases). The CDR3 consists of 13 residues. V gave up 4 bases and J gave up 6 bases, with 13 bases separating them. Germline-derived CDR1 and CDR2 are GTSNPN and SVGIG (reference sequence). In DNA, the CDR3 is TGTGCCTGGAACGGCGGGGGGGGTCAGCCCCAGCATTTT. This translates into CAWNGGGGQPQHF.

This rearrangement joins TRBV5-1 to TRBJ1-1; tentatively, D is TRBD1 (5 bases). Germline lookup yields CDR1 SGHRS and CDR2 YFSETQ. Trimming removed 6 bases at V and 1 base at J, with 16 bases between. The CDR3 runs 15 residues. CDR3 loop: CASTARVGQNTEAFF. The CDR3 DNA reads TGCGCCAGCACCGCCCGAGTAGGACAGAACACTGAAGCTTTCTTT.

The table lists this clone with a few counts. V and J are TRBV19 and TRBJ2-1, with a possible D match to TRBD1 (5 bases). Looked up from germline, CDR1 is LNHDA and CDR2 is SQIVND (reference sequence). Trimming pared 4 bases from V and 9 bases from J, leaving 22 bases between. The CDR3 covers 16 residues. DNA of the CDR3: TGTGCCAGTAGTAAAGGTTCAGCAGGGTCCGTAGGTGAGCAGTTCTTC. Translating gives CASSKGSAGSVGEQFF. Based on the CDR3 plus reference TRBV19 and TRBJ2-1, the full variable domain is DGGITQSPKYLFRKEGQNVTLSCEQNLNHDAMYWYRQDPGQGLRLIYYSQIVNDFQKGDIAEGYSVSREKKESFPLTVTSAQKNPTAFYLCASSKGSAGSVGEQFFGPGTRLTVL.

The V gene is TRBV27, the J gene TRBJ2-2; D remains ambiguous. V lost 6 bases to trimming and J lost 3 bases, with 8 bases between them. The germline V gene encodes CDR1 MNHEY and CDR2 SMNVEV (reference sequence). This CDR3 spans 13 amino acids. CDR3 residues: CASSQTYTGELFF. The DNA for the CDR3 is TGTGCCAGCAGCCAGACATACACCGGGGAGCTGTTTTTT.

This chain joins TRBV4-1 and TRBJ1-4; D is unresolved. The CDR3 has 16 amino acids. The V end lost 0 bases, the J end lost 0 bases, and 8 bases lay between the germline ends. Germline loops: CDR1 MGHRA, CDR2 YSYEKL. CDR3 residues: CASSQESGATNEKLFF. CDR3 coding DNA: TGCGCCAGCAGCCAAGAGTCGGGTGCAACTAATGAAAAACTGTTTTTT.

This rearrangement joins TRBV4-1 to TRBJ2-3; no definite D call. Between the trimmed V and J ends, which lost 1 base and 3 bases, there was a span of 14 bases. The CDR3 runs 16 residues. CDR1 and CDR2 (germline): MGHRA, YSYEKL. CDR3 loop: CASSQGDSRSTDTQYF. The CDR3 region has the DNA TGCGCCAGCAGCCAAGGAGACTCCCGGTCGACAGATACGCAGTATTTT.

The rearrangement joins TRBV15 to TRBJ1-5, with a weak D call TRBD1 (5 bases). Germline-derived CDR1 and CDR2 are LNHNV and YYDKDF (reference sequence). This CDR3 spans 15 amino acids. V shed 4 bases and J shed 2 bases, with 12 bases lying between them. The CDR3 loop is CATSTRKGGNQPQHF. CDR3 bases: TGTGCCACCAGCACTAGAAAAGGGGGCAATCAGCCCCAGCATTTT.

The chain joins TRBV9 to TRBJ1-3; D gene uncertain. Per germline, CDR1 SGDLS and CDR2 YYNGEE. V lost 3 bases and J lost 0, with 10 bases in between. The CDR3 runs 15 residues. The CDR3 DNA sequence: TGTGCCAGCAGCGGACTAGCCCTCTCTGGAAACACCATATATTTT. This gives the protein CASSGLALSGNTIYF. The full variable domain, rest sourced from reference TRBV9 and TRBJ1-3, is DSGVTQTPKHLITATGQRVTLRCSPRSGDLSVYWYQQSLDQGLQFLIQYYNGEERAKGNILERFSAQQFPDLHSELNLSSLELGDSALYFCASSGLALSGNTIYFGEGSWLTVV.

The chain joins TRBV19 to TRBJ2-7; a weak D match, TRBD2 (5 bases). The V gene lost 6 bases and the J gene lost 2 bases, with 17 bases spanning the gap. The CDR3 loop spans 15 amino acids. CDR1 is LNHDA, CDR2 SQIVND, per germline (reference sequence). This CDR3 reads CASSQGPTGTYEQYF. The CDR3 nucleotides read TGTGCCAGTAGCCAAGGGCCCACGGGGACCTACGAGCAGTACTTC.

This chain joins TRBV19 and TRBJ1-2, with D perhaps matching TRBD1 (6 bases). The length of the CDR3 is 14 residues. Germline V gene lookup returns CDR1 LNHDA and CDR2 SQIVND (reference sequence). Trimming left V 4 bases short and J 4 bases short, with 13 bases between. This CDR3 reads CASSTGDGFYGYTF. CDR3 DNA sequence: TGTGCCAGTAGTACAGGGGACGGGTTCTATGGCTACACCTTC. Full variable domain (outside the CDR3, taken from reference TRBV19 and TRBJ1-2): DGGITQSPKYLFRKEGQNVTLSCEQNLNHDAMYWYRQDPGQGLRLIYYSQIVNDFQKGDIAEGYSVSREKKESFPLTVTSAQKNPTAFYLCASSTGDGFYGYTFGSGTRLTVV.

The chain recombines TRBV5-5 with TRBJ2-1, with 12 bases that match TRBD2. The trim removed 2 bases at V and 9 bases at J, leaving 6 bases unmatched. The V gene's germline CDR1 is SGHKS and CDR2 YYEKEE (reference sequence). CDR3 length: 15 amino acids. CDR3 DNA: TGTGCCAGCAGCTTAGTGACTAGCGGGGGTGGTGAGCAGTTCTTC. Its protein is CASSLVTSGGGEQFF.

The V gene is TRBV3-1 (or the pseudogene TRBV3-2), the J gene TRBJ2-7; D remains unclear. V lost 3 bases and J lost 0, with 9 bases in between. CDR3 length: 14 amino acids. Germline CDR1 is LGHDT and CDR2 is YNNKEL (reference sequence). The CDR3 coding sequence is TGTGCCAGCAGCCAGCAAGCCCGCTCCTACGAGCAGTACTTC. This encodes CASSQQARSYEQYF.

This sequence joins TRBV7-9 and TRBJ1-2; 9 bases are shared with TRBD1. V shed 2 bases and J 2 bases; nucleotides not matched to a gene: 9. Germline CDR1 and CDR2: SEHNR and FQNEAQ (reference sequence). The CDR3 spans 17 residues. The CDR3 DNA reads TGTGCCAGCAGCTTACCACGGGCTGGACAGGGGAACTATGGCTACACCTTC. It specifies CASSLPRAGQGNYGYTF. Based on the CDR3 plus reference TRBV7-9 and TRBJ1-2, the full variable domain is DTGVSQNPRHKITKRGQNVTFRCDPISEHNRLYWYRQTLGQGPEFLTYFQNEAQLEKSRLLSDRFSAERPKGSFSTLEIQRTEQGDSAMYLCASSLPRAGQGNYGYTFGSGTRLTVV.